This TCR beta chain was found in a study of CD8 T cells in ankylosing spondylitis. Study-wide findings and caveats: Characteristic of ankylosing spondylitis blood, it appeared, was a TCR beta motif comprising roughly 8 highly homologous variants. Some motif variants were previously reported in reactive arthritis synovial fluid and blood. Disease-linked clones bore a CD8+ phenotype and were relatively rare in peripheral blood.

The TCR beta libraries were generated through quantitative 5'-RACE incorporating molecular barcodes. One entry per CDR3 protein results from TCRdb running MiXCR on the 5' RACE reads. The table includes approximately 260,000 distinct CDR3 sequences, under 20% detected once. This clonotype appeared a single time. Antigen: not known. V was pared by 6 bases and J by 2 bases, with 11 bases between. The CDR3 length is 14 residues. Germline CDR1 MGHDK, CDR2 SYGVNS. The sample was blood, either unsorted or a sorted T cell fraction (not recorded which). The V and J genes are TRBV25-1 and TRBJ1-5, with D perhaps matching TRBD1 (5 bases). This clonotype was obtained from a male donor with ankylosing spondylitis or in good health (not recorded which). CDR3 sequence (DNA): TGTGCCAGCAGGGCAGGGATGGGCAATCAGCCCCAGCATTTT. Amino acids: CASRAGMGNQPQHF.